These 28 T cell receptor beta chains were sequenced from one sample in a study of T cell responses to AZD1222 COVID-19 vaccine. Sequencing used immunoSEQ multiplex PCR; TCRdb keeps in-frame clones, though not all of them. Among some 53,000 clones, 87% were seen once, and the ten largest hold under 3.5%. The sequencing used peripheral blood, collected 28 days after the second AZD1222 dose. These receptors were obtained from an adult who received the AZD1222 COVID-19 vaccine.

The V gene is TRBV5-1, the J gene TRBJ2-3; tentatively, D is TRBD1 (5 bases). The CDR3 covers 17 residues. Trimming left V 2 bases short and J 5 bases short, with 21 bases between. Germline V gene sequence: CDR1 SGHRS, CDR2 YFSETQ. CDR3 protein: CASSFFPPGLREDTQYF. In nucleotides, the CDR3 is TGCGCCAGCAGCTTCTTCCCCCCTGGGCTCAGGGAAGATACGCAGTATTTT.

The chain combines TRBV5-1 with TRBJ1-2; D ambiguous. V dropped 2 bases and J dropped 5 bases, with 7 bases sitting between them. Germline V gene sequence: CDR1 SGHRS, CDR2 YFSETQ. The CDR3 covers 12 residues. This CDR3 reads CASSLGPYGYTF. CDR3 coding DNA: TGCGCCAGCAGCTTAGGACCTTATGGCTACACCTTC.

The chain links TRBV19 to TRBJ2-2; 8 bases are shared with TRBD2. CDR3 length: 15 amino acids. Germline CDR1 reads LNHDA; CDR2 reads SQIVND (reference sequence). J was trimmed by 5 bases and V by 7 bases; bases with no gene match: 9. CDR3 amino acids: CASTVEASGTGELFF. The CDR3 DNA is TGTGCCAGTACCGTCGAGGCTAGCGGGACCGGGGAGCTGTTTTTT.

The chain combines TRBV9 with TRBJ1-2, with D tentatively TRBD1 (5 bases). Germline V gene data show CDR1 as SGDLS and CDR2 as YYNGEE. The length of the CDR3 is 15 residues. V was pared by 0 bases and J by 1 base, with 10 bases between. CDR3: CASSVDGGNNYGYTF. DNA of the CDR3: TGTGCCAGCAGCGTAGATGGGGGGAATAACTATGGCTACACCTTC.

The chain links TRBV3-1 (or the pseudogene TRBV3-2) to TRBJ2-1, with D maybe TRBD2 (6 bases). This CDR3 contains 18 residues. Per the germline V gene, CDR1 is LGHDT and CDR2 is YNNKEL (reference sequence). Trimming took off 0 bases at V and 5 bases at J, with 20 bases between the two ends. The CDR3: CASSQERRGRRGNNEQFF. Written as DNA, the CDR3 is TGTGCCAGCAGCCAAGAACGGAGGGGCCGAAGAGGGAACAATGAGCAGTTCTTC.

This clone was recorded once. The chain combines TRBV30 with TRBJ1-3; no clear D. Trimming took 3 bases from V and 0 from J, leaving 15 bases between them. Germline V gives CDR1 GTSNPN, CDR2 SVGIG (reference sequence). The CDR3 totals 16 residues. CDR3 protein: CAWSRGRAVSGNTIYF. The CDR3 bases are TGTGCCTGGAGCCGCGGGAGAGCAGTCTCTGGAAACACCATATATTTT.

This clone was seen once. The genes are TRBV6-5 and TRBJ2-7; 9 bases line up with TRBD1. CDR3 size: 14 residues. J gave up 2 bases and V 6 bases, and 5 bases lay outside the gene matches. From germline, CDR1 is MNHEY and CDR2 SVGAGI. CDR3 protein: CASRQGASAYEQYF. The CDR3 DNA reads as TGTGCCAGCAGACAGGGGGCTTCCGCCTACGAGCAGTACTTC.

The chain combines TRBV19 with TRBJ2-5; a possible D gene is TRBD2 (5 bases). Looked up from germline, CDR1 is LNHDA and CDR2 is SQIVND (reference sequence). The CDR3 consists of 18 residues. Trimming stripped 9 bases from V and 4 bases from J, with 30 bases between. CDR3 sequence: CASGRWAGVNRGSETQYF. In DNA form, the CDR3 reads TGTGCCAGCGGTAGATGGGCAGGAGTAAACCGCGGGTCAGAGACCCAGTACTTC.

V and J are TRBV30 and TRBJ1-1; D is unresolved. Per the germline V gene, CDR1 is GTSNPN and CDR2 is SVGIG (reference sequence). The CDR3 contains 12 residues. Deletions cut 3 bases from V and 7 bases from J, with 12 bases between. CDR3 nucleotide sequence: TGTGCCTGGAGATTAAGTGGGAGTGAAGCTTTCTTT. This sequence encodes CAWRLSGSEAFF.

This chain uses TRBV2 with TRBJ2-1; 7 nucleotides line up with TRBD2. Germline values: CDR1 SNHLY, CDR2 FYNNEI. The CDR3 is 16 amino acids. J lost 5 bases, V lost 6 bases, and 13 bases had no gene match. The CDR3 nucleotides are TGTGCCAGCAGGTTAAGAGCCGGGACTATCAACAATGAGCAGTTCTTC. Protein product: CASRLRAGTINNEQFF.

The genes are TRBV5-4 and TRBJ2-7, with TRBD2 identical over 15 bases. The CDR3 is 17 residues long. Germline V gene sequence: CDR1 SGHNT, CDR2 YYREEE (reference sequence). Losses at the gene ends were 4 bases for V and 1 base for J; bases not matched to a gene: 6. The CDR3 DNA is TGTGCCAGCAGCCCCGGACTAGCGGGAGGGCCTTCCTACGAGCAGTACTTC. The encoded protein is CASSPGLAGGPSYEQYF.

The chain carries TRBV28 and TRBJ2-7; D may be TRBD1 or TRBD2 (5 bases each). This CDR3 has 15 residues. Trimming shortened V by 5 bases and J by 12 bases, and 26 bases separated the two germline ends. CDR1 is MDHEN and CDR2 is SYDVKM in the germline V gene. DNA of the CDR3: TGTGCCAGCAGTCCCCCGGGGCAGAGTAATGTAATTCTGTACTTC. Its translation: CASSPPGQSNVILYF.

This clone was observed a few times. CDR3 protein: CASSLDVGGVPYEQYF. The CDR3 nucleotides are TGCGCCAGCAGCTTGGACGTCGGCGGGGTCCCGTACGAGCAGTACTTC. The chain links TRBV5-1 to TRBJ2-7; tentative D call: TRBD2 (6 bases). Germline V lookup: CDR1 SGHRS, CDR2 YFSETQ. There are 16 residues in the CDR3. Trimming took off 0 bases at V and 4 bases at J, with 17 bases between the two ends. Full variable domain (rest looked up from reference TRBV5-1 and TRBJ2-7): KAGVTQTPRYLIKTRGQQVTLSCSPISGHRSVSWYQQTPGQGLQFLFEYFSETQRNKGNFPGRFSGRQFSNSRSEMNVSTLELGDSALYLCASSLDVGGVPYEQYFGPGTRLTVT.

This chain links TRBV24-1 with TRBJ2-2; TRBD2 aligns across 10 bases. Trimming cost V 3 bases and J 7 bases; bases outside gene matches: 7. Germline assignment: CDR1 KGHDR and CDR2 SFDVKD. This CDR3 comprises 16 residues. CDR3 amino acids: CATSDPSGGQVGELFF. The DNA for the CDR3 is TGTGCCACCAGTGATCCTAGCGGGGGCCAGGTCGGGGAGCTGTTTTTT.

The chain employs TRBV9 and TRBJ2-1, with 8 bases matching TRBD2. V lost 2 bases to trimming and J lost 6 bases; unmatched junction nucleotides: 7. There are 15 residues in the CDR3. Germline CDR1 and CDR2: SGDLS and YYNGEE. The CDR3 loop reads CASSVWGLGGNEQFF. CDR3 coding DNA: TGTGCCAGCAGCGTGTGGGGACTAGGTGGCAATGAGCAGTTCTTC.

This clone has only one observation. The genes are TRBV5-4 and TRBJ2-1; 8 positions match TRBD2. V was clipped by 5 bases and J by 4 bases; unmatched bases: 8. This CDR3 has 15 amino acids. Germline V CDR1 and CDR2: SGHNT, YYREEE (reference sequence). CDR3 nucleotide sequence: TGTGCCAGCAGAAGTAGCGGGGTCGGGTACAATGAGCAGTTCTTC. This sequence encodes CASRSSGVGYNEQFF. Supplemented by reference TRBV5-4 and TRBJ2-1, the full variable domain reads ETGVTQSPTHLIKTRGQQVTLRCSSQSGHNTVSWYQQALGQGPQFIFQYYREEENGRGNFPPRFSGLQFPNYSSELNVNALELDDSALYLCASRSSGVGYNEQFFGPGTRLTVL.

This rearrangement joins TRBV5-1 to TRBJ2-5, with D tentatively TRBD2 (6 bases). V gave up 1 base and J gave up 3 bases, with 7 bases separating them. CDR3 length: 13 amino acids. Germline CDR1 and CDR2: SGHRS and YFSETQ. The CDR3 region has the DNA TGCGCCAGCAGCTTGTGGGGGGAAGAGACCCAGTACTTC. Protein: CASSLWGEETQYF.

The chain uses TRBV5-1 and TRBJ1-1; D gene ambiguous. The germline CDR1 and CDR2 sequences are SGHRS and YFSETQ. The CDR3 totals 14 residues. V shed 3 bases and J shed 3 bases, with 12 bases lying between them. CDR3 loop: CASSSFSRDTEAFF. The CDR3 region has the DNA TGCGCCAGCAGCTCCTTTTCACGGGACACTGAAGCTTTCTTT.

V and J are TRBV9 and TRBJ1-1; D call uncertain. Germline-derived CDR1 and CDR2 are SGDLS and YYNGEE. The CDR3 runs to 13 residues. V was trimmed by 4 bases and J by 3 bases, leaving 10 bases between them. The CDR3 DNA reads as TGTGCCAGCAGCTCGGGCCCTGACACTGAAGCTTTCTTT. Protein product: CASSSGPDTEAFF.

The rearrangement uses TRBV2 and TRBJ1-1; D ambiguous. The CDR3 loop spans 16 amino acids. V lost 1 base to trimming and J lost 5 bases, with 17 bases between them. Germline V CDR1 and CDR2: SNHLY, FYNNEI. The CDR3 here is CASSEGVGGRLTEAFF. The CDR3 DNA is TGTGCCAGCAGTGAAGGGGTTGGAGGGCGCTTGACTGAAGCTTTCTTT.

V usage is TRBV5-8 and J usage is TRBJ1-4, with D possibly being TRBD1 (5 bases). Germline-derived CDR1 and CDR2 are SGHTS and YDEGEE. V was trimmed by 1 base and J by 4 bases, leaving 17 bases between them. The CDR3 covers 17 residues. CDR3 nucleotides: TGTGCCAGCAGCTTGTTCTCCAGGGCGGTGAATAATGAAAAACTGTTTTTT. This translates into CASSLFSRAVNNEKLFF.

The chain recombines TRBV30 with TRBJ2-7; 13 nucleotides line up with TRBD2. The ends lost 0 bases at V and 6 bases at J; junction bases unmatched: 5. The CDR3 is made up of 15 amino acids. Germline CDR1 and CDR2: GTSNPN and SVGIG (reference sequence). The CDR3 region is CAWSVLAGGPGEQYF. The CDR3 DNA reads TGTGCCTGGAGTGTACTAGCGGGAGGGCCGGGCGAGCAGTACTTC.

This chain connects TRBV18 to TRBJ1-5, with a tentative D call TRBD1 (6 bases). The V end lost 5 bases, the J end lost 5 bases, and 13 bases lay between the germline ends. The germline gives CDR1 KGHSH, CDR2 LQKENI. There are 14 residues in the CDR3. Written as DNA, the CDR3 is TGTGCCAGCTCAGAGACAGGTAGTTATCAGCCCCAGCATTTT. Amino acid sequence: CASSETGSYQPQHF.

The chain couples TRBV5-4 to TRBJ2-1; the D call may be TRBD1 or TRBD2 (5 bases each). In germline, CDR1 is SGHNT, CDR2 YYREEE (reference sequence). The CDR3 has 16 amino acids. Trimming left V 0 bases short and J 5 bases short, with 15 bases between. CDR3 region: CASSLEGRVGDNEQFF. In nucleotides, the CDR3 is TGTGCCAGCAGCTTGGAGGGCAGGGTCGGGGACAATGAGCAGTTCTTC. Supplemented by reference TRBV5-4 and TRBJ2-1, the full variable domain reads ETGVTQSPTHLIKTRGQQVTLRCSSQSGHNTVSWYQQALGQGPQFIFQYYREEENGRGNFPPRFSGLQFPNYSSELNVNALELDDSALYLCASSLEGRVGDNEQFFGPGTRLTVL.

The J gene is TRBJ2-3, the V gene TRBV11-2; 8 bases are shared with TRBD1. The CDR3 totals 15 residues. Trimming took 4 bases from V and 6 from J; bases not matched to a gene: 9. The germline CDR1 and CDR2 sequences are SGHAT and FQNNGV. The CDR3 sequence is CASSSGQGFGDTQYF. The CDR3 DNA follows: TGTGCCAGCAGCTCCGGACAGGGTTTTGGGGATACGCAGTATTTT.

The rearrangement joins TRBV28 to TRBJ1-1, with D perhaps TRBD1 (5 bases). Germline-derived CDR1 and CDR2 are MDHEN and SYDVKM. V lost 7 bases, J lost 9 bases, and 15 bases lay in between. The CDR3 is 12 residues long. The CDR3 DNA reads TGTGCCAGCACCACCCTCGGGACCAAAGCTTTCTTT. This codes for CASTTLGTKAFF.

The chain employs TRBV7-9 and TRBJ2-3; D uncertain. From germline, CDR1 is SEHNR and CDR2 FQNEAQ (reference sequence). This CDR3 is built from 14 residues. Trimming left V 5 bases short and J 2 bases short, with 11 bases between. CDR3 region: CASSPPALTDTQYF. In DNA, the CDR3 is TGTGCCAGCAGCCCCCCGGCCCTCACAGATACGCAGTATTTT. Based on the CDR3 plus reference TRBV7-9 and TRBJ2-3, the full variable domain is DTGVSQNPRHKITKRGQNVTFRCDPISEHNRLYWYRQTLGQGPEFLTYFQNEAQLEKSRLLSDRFSAERPKGSFSTLEIQRTEQGDSAMYLCASSPPALTDTQYFGPGTRLTVL.

This chain joins TRBV7-3 and TRBJ2-5; TRBD1 or TRBD2 may be the D gene (6 bases each). The V gene lost 5 bases and the J gene lost 5 bases, with 15 bases spanning the gap. Germline CDR1 reads SGHTA; CDR2 reads FQGTGA. The CDR3 runs 14 residues. In nucleotides, the CDR3 is TGTGCCAGCAGCCCTACGGGGGCCCGGGAGACCCAGTACTTC. Amino acid sequence: CASSPTGARETQYF. The complete variable domain, with remaining parts taken from reference TRBV7-3 and TRBJ2-5, reads GAGVSQTPSNKVTEKGKYVELRCDPISGHTALYWYRQSLGQGPEFLIYFQGTGAADDSGLPNDRFFAVRPEGSVSTLKIQRTERGDSAVYLCASSPTGARETQYFGPGTRLLVL.